This TCR beta chain is drawn from a study of PD-L1 blockade in urothelial cancer. Study summary: Between 0 and 3 prior chemotherapy regimens had been given to patients. Blood samples had a median of approximately 150,000 T cells, approximately 83,000 unique TCRs, and clonality 0.080. General study points: It was durable-benefit patients whose tumor-associated blood clones expanded more at 3 weeks.

Time point in this sample: pretreatment peripheral blood. This clone was found once. Its target is not known. The CDR3 loop spans 15 amino acids. V lost 4 bases to trimming and J lost 2 bases; unmatched junction nucleotides: 5. Germline-derived CDR1 and CDR2 are SGHAT and FQNNGV. Clones were sequenced by immunoSEQ multiplex PCR, and TCRdb holds only the in-frame ones, with some missing. The table has tens of thousands of clones, about 83% seen once; the top ten hold 8.5% to 10%. The chain is built from TRBV11-2 and TRBJ2-7, with TRBD2 matching 10 bases. The source was PBMCs, collected around atezolizumab (anti-PD-L1) treatment. This clonotype was sampled from a woman in her seventies with urothelial cancer. CDR3 sequence: CASSSDLAGAYEQYF. The CDR3 DNA is TGTGCCAGCAGCTCCGATCTAGCGGGAGCCTACGAGCAGTACTTC.